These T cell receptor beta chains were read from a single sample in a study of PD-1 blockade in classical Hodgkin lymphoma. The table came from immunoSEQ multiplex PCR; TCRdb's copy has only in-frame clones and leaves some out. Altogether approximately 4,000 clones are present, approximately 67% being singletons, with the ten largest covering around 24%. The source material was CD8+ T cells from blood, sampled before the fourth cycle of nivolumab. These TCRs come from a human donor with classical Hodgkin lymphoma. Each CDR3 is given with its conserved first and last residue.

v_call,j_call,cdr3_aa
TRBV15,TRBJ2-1,CATSRLYNEQFF
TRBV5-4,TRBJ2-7,CASSSGPPGYEQYF
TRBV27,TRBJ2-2,CASASGPNTGELFF
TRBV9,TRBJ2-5,CASSGSAGGPQETQYF
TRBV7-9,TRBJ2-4,CASSLEYRGHIQYF
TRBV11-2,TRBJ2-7,CASSLIRDSASYEQYF
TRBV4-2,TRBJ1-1,CASSQEGGNEAFF
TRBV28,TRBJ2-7,CASSLGYGDEQYF
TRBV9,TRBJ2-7,CASSPWDTGMNEQYF
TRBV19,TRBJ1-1,CATQFGGNTEAFF
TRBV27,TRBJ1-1,CASSLSRNTEAFF
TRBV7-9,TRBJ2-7,CASRPTGLASYEQYF
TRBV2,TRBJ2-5,CASSGYRKETQYF
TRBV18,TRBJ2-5,CASSQRDSQETQYF
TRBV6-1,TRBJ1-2,CASSSRDRGWGYTF
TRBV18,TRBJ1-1,CASSPSAGAGYTEAFF
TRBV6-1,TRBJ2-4,CASSEGREVDIQYF
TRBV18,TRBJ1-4,CASSQGAREKLFF
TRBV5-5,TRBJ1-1,CASSADRVTEAFF
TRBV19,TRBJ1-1,CASSTILTGGFTEAFF
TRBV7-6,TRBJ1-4,CASSPRGRGEKLFF
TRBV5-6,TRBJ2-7,CASSLFSTGLSYEQYF
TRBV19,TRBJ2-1,CASSRSVGPEQFF
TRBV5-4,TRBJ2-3,CASRLNPLERGGRSTDTQYF
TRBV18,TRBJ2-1,CASSPGGRNEQFF
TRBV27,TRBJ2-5,CASSLSADKTQYF
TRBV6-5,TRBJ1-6,CASSYQANSPLHF
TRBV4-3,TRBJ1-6,CASSQDHTSYNSPLHF
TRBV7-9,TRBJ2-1,CASSPPSGWGNEQFF